Here is one T cell receptor beta chain with its context. Its antigen is as yet unknown. This sample was taken from a study of blood T cells in healthy people across ages. Study conclusions and caveats: A conclusive naive versus antigen-experienced comparison was prevented by the unsorted PBMCs.

Combining a sample-barcoded 5' primer with a J-beta primer mix, a second PCR ran for roughly 7 to 12 cycles. MiXCR was run by TCRdb on the 5' RACE reads, yielding one entry per CDR3 protein. The table has about 1 million distinct CDR3 sequences, 45% seen once. The sample, about 10 milliliters of peripheral blood, was drawn from each donor. Germline assignment: CDR1 DFQATT and CDR2 SNEGSKA (reference sequence). Between the trimmed V and J ends, which lost 0 bases and 2 bases, there was a span of 15 bases. The CDR3 runs to 16 residues. The receptor's source is a woman aged 55-70 years in good health. The specimen was blood. The V and J genes are TRBV20-1 and TRBJ2-3; the D gene is possibly TRBD2 (6 bases). In nucleotides, the CDR3 is TGCAGTGCTAGAGATCGGGCGGAGGGGATCACAGATACGCAGTATTTT. This codes for CSARDRAEGITDTQYF.